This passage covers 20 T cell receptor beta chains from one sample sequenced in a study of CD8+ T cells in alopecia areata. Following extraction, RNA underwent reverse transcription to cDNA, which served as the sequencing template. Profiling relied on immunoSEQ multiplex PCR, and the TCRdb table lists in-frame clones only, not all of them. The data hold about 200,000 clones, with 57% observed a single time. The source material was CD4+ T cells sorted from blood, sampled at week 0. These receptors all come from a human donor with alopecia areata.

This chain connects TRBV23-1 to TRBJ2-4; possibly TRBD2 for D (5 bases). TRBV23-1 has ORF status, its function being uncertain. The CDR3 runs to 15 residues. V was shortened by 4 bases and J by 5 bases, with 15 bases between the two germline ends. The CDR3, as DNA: TGCGCCAGCAGTCTCCACGGACGGGGTCAAAACATTCAGTACTTC. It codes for CASSLHGRGQNIQYF.

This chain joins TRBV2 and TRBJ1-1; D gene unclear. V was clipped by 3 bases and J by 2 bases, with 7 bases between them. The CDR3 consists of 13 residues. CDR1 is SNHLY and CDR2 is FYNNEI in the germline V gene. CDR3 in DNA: TGTGCCAGCAGTGAGACCAGAAACACTGAAGCTTTCTTT. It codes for CASSETRNTEAFF.

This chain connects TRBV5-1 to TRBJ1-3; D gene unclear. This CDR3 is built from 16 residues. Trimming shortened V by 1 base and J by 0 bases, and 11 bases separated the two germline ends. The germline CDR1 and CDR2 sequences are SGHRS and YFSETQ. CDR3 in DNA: TGCGCCAGCAGCTTGTCGGGCAGCTTCTCTGGAAACACCATATATTTT. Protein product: CASSLSGSFSGNTIYF.

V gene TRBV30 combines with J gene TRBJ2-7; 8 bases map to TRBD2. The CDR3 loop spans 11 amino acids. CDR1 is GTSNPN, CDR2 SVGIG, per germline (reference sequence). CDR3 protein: CQTSGYYEQYF. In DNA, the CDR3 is TGTCAAACTAGCGGTTACTACGAGCAGTACTTC.

CDR3 amino acids: CSVQPGLATAQQYF. The CDR3, as DNA: TGCAGCGTACAACCGGGACTAGCTACCGCCCAGCAGTACTTC. The gene calls are TRBV29-1 and TRBJ2-7, with 9 bases fitting TRBD2. Trimming removed 6 bases from V and 8 bases from J; junction bases left unmatched: 14. Germline-derived CDR1 and CDR2 are SQVTM and ANQGSEA. This CDR3 has 14 residues.

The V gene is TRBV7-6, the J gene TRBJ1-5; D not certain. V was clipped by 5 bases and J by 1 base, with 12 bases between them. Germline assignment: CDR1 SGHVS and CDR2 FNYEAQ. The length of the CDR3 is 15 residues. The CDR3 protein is CASSANPGSNQPQHF. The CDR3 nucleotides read TGTGCCAGCAGCGCAAACCCCGGGAGCAATCAGCCCCAGCATTTT.

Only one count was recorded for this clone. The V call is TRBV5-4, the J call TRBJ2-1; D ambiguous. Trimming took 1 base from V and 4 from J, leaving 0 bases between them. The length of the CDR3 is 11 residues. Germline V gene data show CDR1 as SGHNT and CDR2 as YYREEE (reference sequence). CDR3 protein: CASSLYNEQFF. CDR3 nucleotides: TGTGCCAGCAGCTTGTACAATGAGCAGTTCTTC.

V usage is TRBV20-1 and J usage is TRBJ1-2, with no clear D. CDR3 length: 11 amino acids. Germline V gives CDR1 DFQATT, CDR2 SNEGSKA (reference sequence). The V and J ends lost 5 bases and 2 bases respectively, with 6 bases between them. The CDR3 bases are TGCAGTGCTGAAGACAACTATGGCTACACCTTC. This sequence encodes CSAEDNYGYTF.

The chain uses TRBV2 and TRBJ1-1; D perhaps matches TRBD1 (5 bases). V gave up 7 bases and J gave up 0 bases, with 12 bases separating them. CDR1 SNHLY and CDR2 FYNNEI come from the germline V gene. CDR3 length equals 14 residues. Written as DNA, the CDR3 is TGTGCCAGCATGACCGACAGCTTGAACACTGAAGCTTTCTTT. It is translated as CASMTDSLNTEAFF.

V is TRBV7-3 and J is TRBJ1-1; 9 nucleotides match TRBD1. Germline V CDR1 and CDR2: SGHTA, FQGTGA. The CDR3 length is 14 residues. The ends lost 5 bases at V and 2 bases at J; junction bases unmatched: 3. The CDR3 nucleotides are TGTGCCAGCAGCCCACAGGGGGCCAACACTGAAGCTTTCTTT. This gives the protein CASSPQGANTEAFF.

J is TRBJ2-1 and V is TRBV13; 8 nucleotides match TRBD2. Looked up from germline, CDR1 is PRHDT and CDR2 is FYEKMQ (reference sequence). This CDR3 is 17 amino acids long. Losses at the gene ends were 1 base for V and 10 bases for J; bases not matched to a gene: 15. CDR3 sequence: CASSLVSVAGSYPEQFF. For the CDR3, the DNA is TGTGCCAGCAGCTTAGTCTCGGTAGCGGGGTCCTACCCCGAGCAGTTCTTC.

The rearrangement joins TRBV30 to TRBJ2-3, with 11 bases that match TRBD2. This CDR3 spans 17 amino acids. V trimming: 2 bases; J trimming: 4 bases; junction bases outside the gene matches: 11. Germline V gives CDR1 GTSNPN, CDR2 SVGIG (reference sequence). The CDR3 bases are TGTGCCTGGAGTTTTTCGGGACTAGCGGCGATATCAGATACGCAGTATTTT. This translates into CAWSFSGLAAISDTQYF.

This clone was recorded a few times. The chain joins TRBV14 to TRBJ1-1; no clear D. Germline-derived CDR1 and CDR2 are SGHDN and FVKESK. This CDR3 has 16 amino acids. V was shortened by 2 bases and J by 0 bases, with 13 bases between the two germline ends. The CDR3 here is CASSQLGSPLNTEAFF. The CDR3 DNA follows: TGTGCCAGCAGCCAACTAGGAAGTCCGCTGAACACTGAAGCTTTCTTT.

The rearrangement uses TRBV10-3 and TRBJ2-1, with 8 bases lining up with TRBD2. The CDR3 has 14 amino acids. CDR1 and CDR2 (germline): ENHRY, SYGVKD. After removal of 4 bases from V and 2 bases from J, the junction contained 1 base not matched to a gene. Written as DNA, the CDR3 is TGTGCCATCAGTGTAGCGGGACCCTACAATGAGCAGTTCTTC. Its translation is CAISVAGPYNEQFF.

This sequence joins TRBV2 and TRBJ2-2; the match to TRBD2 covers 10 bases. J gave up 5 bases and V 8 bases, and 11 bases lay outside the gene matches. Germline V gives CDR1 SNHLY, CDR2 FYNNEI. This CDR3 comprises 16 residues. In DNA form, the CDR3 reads TGTGCCAGCCGACGAGCTAGCGGGAGTTTTACCGGGGAGCTGTTTTTT. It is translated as CASRRASGSFTGELFF.

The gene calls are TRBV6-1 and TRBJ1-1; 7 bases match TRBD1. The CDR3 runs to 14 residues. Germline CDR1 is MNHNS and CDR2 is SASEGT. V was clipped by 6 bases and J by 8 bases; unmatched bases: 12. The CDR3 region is CASSLINVQGEAFF. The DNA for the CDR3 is TGTGCCAGCAGCCTTATTAACGTACAGGGGGAAGCTTTCTTT.

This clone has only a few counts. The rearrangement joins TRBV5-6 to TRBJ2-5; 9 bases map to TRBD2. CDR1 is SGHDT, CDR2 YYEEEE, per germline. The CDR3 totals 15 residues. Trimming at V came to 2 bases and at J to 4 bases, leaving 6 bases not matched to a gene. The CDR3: CASSFFASGVETQYF. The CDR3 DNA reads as TGTGCCAGCAGCTTCTTCGCTAGCGGGGTAGAGACCCAGTACTTC.

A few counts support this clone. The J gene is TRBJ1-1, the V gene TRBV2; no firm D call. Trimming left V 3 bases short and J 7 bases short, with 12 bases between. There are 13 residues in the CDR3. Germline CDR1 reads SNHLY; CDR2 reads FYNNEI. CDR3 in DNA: TGTGCCAGCAGTGAGCAAGGCATGAATGAAGCTTTCTTT. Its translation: CASSEQGMNEAFF.

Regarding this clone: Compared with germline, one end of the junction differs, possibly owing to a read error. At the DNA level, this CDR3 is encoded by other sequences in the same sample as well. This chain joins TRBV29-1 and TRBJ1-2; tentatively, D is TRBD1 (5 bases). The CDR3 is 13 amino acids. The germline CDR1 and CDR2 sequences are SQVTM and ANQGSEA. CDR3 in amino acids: CSVDWGLMRGYTF. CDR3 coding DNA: TGTAGCGTTGACTGGGGCCTAATGAGGGGCTACACCTTC.

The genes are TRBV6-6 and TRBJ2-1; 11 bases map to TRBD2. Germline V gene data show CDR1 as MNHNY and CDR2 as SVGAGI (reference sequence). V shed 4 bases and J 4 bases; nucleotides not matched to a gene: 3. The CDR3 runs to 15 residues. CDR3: CASSFGLAGYNEQFF. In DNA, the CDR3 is TGTGCCAGCAGTTTCGGACTAGCGGGTTACAATGAGCAGTTCTTC.